This TCR beta chain was observed in a study of blood T cell repertoires in COVID-19. CDR3 length equals 15 residues. The V segment lost 7 bases and the J segment 3 bases; nucleotides outside the gene matches: 8. Germline V gives CDR1 SGHRS, CDR2 YFSETQ. This table comes from immunoSEQ multiplex PCR, and its TCRdb copy is limited to in-frame clones, with some not included. The sample carries about 270,000 clones, about nine tenths recorded once. The sequence came from a woman under 40 with acute COVID-19. The rearrangement joins TRBV5-1 to TRBJ2-7; 12 bases fit TRBD2. The sample taken for sequencing was PBMCs or T cells enriched from blood (not recorded which). CDR3 in amino acids: CASGLTSGSFYEQYF. CDR3 in DNA: TGCGCCAGCGGCCTGACTAGCGGGAGTTTCTACGAGCAGTACTTC.